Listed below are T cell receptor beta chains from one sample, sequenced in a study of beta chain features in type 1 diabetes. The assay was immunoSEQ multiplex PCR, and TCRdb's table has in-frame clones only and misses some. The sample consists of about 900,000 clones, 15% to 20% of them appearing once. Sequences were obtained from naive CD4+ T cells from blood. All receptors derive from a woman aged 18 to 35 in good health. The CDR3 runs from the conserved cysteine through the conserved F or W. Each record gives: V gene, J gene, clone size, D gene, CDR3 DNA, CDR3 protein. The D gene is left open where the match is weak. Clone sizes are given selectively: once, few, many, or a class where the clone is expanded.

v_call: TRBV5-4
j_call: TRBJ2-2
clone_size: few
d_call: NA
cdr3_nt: TGTGCCCTTACTTCCATAGCAACCACCGGGGAGCTGTTTTTT
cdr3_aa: CALTSIATTGELFF

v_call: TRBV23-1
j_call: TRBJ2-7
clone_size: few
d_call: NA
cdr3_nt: TGCGCCAGCAGTCATCTCTTCGAAGAGCAGTACTTC
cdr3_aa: CASSHLFEEQYF

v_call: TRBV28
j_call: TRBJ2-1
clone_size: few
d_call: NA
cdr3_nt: TGTGCCAGCAGGAACTACAATGAGCAGTTCTTC
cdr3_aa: CASRNYNEQFF

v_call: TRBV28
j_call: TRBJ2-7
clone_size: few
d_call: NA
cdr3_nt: TGTGCCAGCAGACTCCAGGGACAACCTTACGAGCAGTACTTC
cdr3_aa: CASRLQGQPYEQYF

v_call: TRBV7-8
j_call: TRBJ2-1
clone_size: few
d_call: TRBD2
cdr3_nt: TGTGCCAGCAGATATGGGGTGGCTAGCGGGAGTAGGCAGTTCTTC
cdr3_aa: CASRYGVASGSRQFF

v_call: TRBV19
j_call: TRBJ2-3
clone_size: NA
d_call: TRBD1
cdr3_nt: TGTGCCAGTAGTTACCCAGGGGGCGAGACAGATACGCAGTATTTT
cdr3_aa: CASSYPGGETDTQYF

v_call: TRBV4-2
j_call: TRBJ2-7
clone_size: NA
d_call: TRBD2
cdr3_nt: TGTGCCAGCAGCCCCGAGGCGAGCGGGGGTTCCTACGAGCAGTACTTC
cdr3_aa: CASSPEASGGSYEQYF

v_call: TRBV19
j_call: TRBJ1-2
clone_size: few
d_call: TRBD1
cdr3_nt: TGTGCCAGTACCCCGACAGGGAAGTCCTATGGCTACACCTTC
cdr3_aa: CASTPTGKSYGYTF

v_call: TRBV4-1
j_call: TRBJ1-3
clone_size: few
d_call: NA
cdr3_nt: TGCGCCAGCAGCCAACCGGGACGACAGGTGACTGGAAACACCATATATTTT
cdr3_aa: CASSQPGRQVTGNTIYF

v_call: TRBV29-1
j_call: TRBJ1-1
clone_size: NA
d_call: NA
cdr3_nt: TGCAGCGCCGGGTTTCTGGTGAACACTGAAGCTTTCTTT
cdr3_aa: CSAGFLVNTEAFF

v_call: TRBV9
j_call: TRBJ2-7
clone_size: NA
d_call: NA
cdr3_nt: TGTGCCAGCAGCGGAGTCTACGAGCAGTACTTC
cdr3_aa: CASSGVYEQYF

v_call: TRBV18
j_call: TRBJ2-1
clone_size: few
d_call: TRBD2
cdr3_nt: TGTGCCAGCTCACCCTATGTTAGCGGGAGTTCCTACAATGAGCAGTTCTTC
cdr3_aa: CASSPYVSGSSYNEQFF

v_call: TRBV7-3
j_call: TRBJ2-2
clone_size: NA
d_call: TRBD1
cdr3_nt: TGTGCCAGCAGCTCATCCTCACAGGGGGCGGGCACCGGGGAGCTGTTTTTT
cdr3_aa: CASSSSSQGAGTGELFF

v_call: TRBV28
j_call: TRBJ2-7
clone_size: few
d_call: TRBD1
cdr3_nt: TGTGCCAGCAGTTTGCTACAGGGGGCCTACGAGCAGTACTTC
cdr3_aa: CASSLLQGAYEQYF

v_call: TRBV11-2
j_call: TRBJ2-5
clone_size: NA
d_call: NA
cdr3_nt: TGTGCCAGCAGCCAGACGAGGGGCAGGCAAGAGACCCAGTACTTC
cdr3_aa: CASSQTRGRQETQYF

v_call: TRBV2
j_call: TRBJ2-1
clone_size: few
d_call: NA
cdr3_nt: TGTGCCAGCAGTGCCGGAGCTTGGTACAATGAGCAGTTCTTC
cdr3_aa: CASSAGAWYNEQFF

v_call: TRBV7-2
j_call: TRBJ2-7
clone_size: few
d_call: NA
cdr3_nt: TGTGCCAGCAGCCAATCCACTACATACGAGCAGTACTTC
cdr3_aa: CASSQSTTYEQYF

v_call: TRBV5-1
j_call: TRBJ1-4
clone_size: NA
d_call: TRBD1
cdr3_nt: TGCGCCAGCAGCGTACAGGGGCAGGGGTTAGAAAAACTGTTTTTT
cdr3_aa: CASSVQGQGLEKLFF

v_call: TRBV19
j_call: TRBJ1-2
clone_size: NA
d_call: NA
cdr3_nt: TGTGCCAGTAGTATAGATCTGGCAGCCAACTATGGCTACACCTTC
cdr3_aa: CASSIDLAANYGYTF

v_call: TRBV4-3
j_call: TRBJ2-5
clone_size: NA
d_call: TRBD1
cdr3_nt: TGCGCCAGCAGCCAGGGACAGAATCAAGAGACCCAGTACTTC
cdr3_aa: CASSQGQNQETQYF